This T cell receptor (beta chain) is from a study of CD8+CD57+ T cells in acquired aplastic anemia. The CDR3 sequence is 18 residues long. V lost 2 bases, J lost 0 bases, and 10 bases stayed unmatched. Germline V gene sequence: CDR1 SGHVS, CDR2 FQNEAQ. Genomic DNA served as template for TCR beta VDJ and CDR3 profiling. TCRdb redid the calling of the reads with MiXCR, one entry per CDR3 protein. The data hold about 200,000 distinct CDR3 sequences, with 40% to 60% observed a single time. It was patients with CD8+CD57+ cell expansion by flow cytometry who were chosen for sequencing. Every one of the patients had aplastic anemia (severe, acquired). The blood sampling took place in patients who had so far received no therapy.

The source material was sorted CD4+, CD8+, or CD8+CD57+ T cells (not recorded which) from PBMCs. The source of this sequence is a human donor with aplastic anemia. This chain connects TRBV7-8 to TRBJ1-2; 9 bases map to TRBD1. The CDR3 sequence: CASSLWPDRGRSNYGYTF. The CDR3 nucleotides read TGTGCCAGCAGCTTATGGCCCGACAGGGGGAGGTCTAACTATGGCTACACCTTC.